The rows below give T cell receptor beta chains drawn from one sample of a study of blood T cell repertoires in COVID-19. Repertoires were generated with immunoSEQ multiplex PCR, while TCRdb's copy carries only in-frame clones and drops some. Of roughly 80,000 clones listed, roughly four fifths were seen once; the top ten hold 9%. Sample: peripheral blood. The receptor set was obtained from a human donor in a cohort sampled during active COVID-19. CDR3s include the opening cysteine and the closing phenylalanine or tryptophan. D genes are given only for firm matches. Expanded clones are given a class, and other clones once, few, many or no size at all.

V: TRBV9
J: TRBJ1-2
size: .
D: .
DNA: TGTGCCAGCAGCGTAGGGCAGGTAGTAGGAGGCTACACCTTC
CDR3: CASSVGQVVGGYTF

V: TRBV5-1
J: TRBJ2-5
size: .
D: TRBD2
DNA: TGCGCCAGCAGCCCTCGGGCAGTGGGACTAGCGGCCCAAGAGACCCAGTACTTC
CDR3: CASSPRAVGLAAQETQYF

V: TRBV13
J: TRBJ2-7
size: .
D: TRBD1
DNA: TGTGCCAGCAGCTTAGGCCTCTTGGGGACAGGGGCCACCCGGGGGGAGCAGTACTTC
CDR3: CASSLGLLGTGATRGEQYF

V: TRBV9
J: TRBJ1-3
size: .
D: TRBD1
DNA: TGTGCCAGCAGCGTTCAGGGGGCGGCCCACTCTGGAAACACCATATATTTT
CDR3: CASSVQGAAHSGNTIYF

V: TRBV2
J: TRBJ2-3
size: once
D: .
DNA: TGTGCCAGCAGTGAGGTTAGCTCAGATACGCAGTATTTT
CDR3: CASSEVSSDTQYF

V: TRBV5-1
J: TRBJ2-7
size: .
D: TRBD1
DNA: TGCGCCAGCAGCGCTCCGACAGGGGGCCTTTCCTACGAGCAGTACTTC
CDR3: CASSAPTGGLSYEQYF

V: TRBV24-1
J: TRBJ2-5
size: .
D: TRBD2
DNA: TGTGCCACCAGTGATCCGGGGAGGGCGGGACAAGAGACCCAGTACTTC
CDR3: CATSDPGRAGQETQYF

V: TRBV6-5
J: TRBJ2-5
size: .
D: TRBD2
DNA: TGTGCCAGCAGCCGATTGCGGGGGGGCCAAGAGACCCAGTACTTC
CDR3: CASSRLRGGQETQYF

V: TRBV5-5
J: TRBJ2-3
size: .
D: TRBD1
DNA: TGTGCCAGCAGCCCAGGGGGATCTAGCACAGATACGCAGTATTTT
CDR3: CASSPGGSSTDTQYF

V: TRBV6-6
J: TRBJ2-3
size: .
D: .
DNA: TGTGCCAGCAGGCCGGGGGGCCCTATCACAGATACGCAGTATTTT
CDR3: CASRPGGPITDTQYF

V: TRBV9
J: TRBJ1-3
size: few
D: .
DNA: TGTGCCAGCAGCGTAGAGCACAGGATCTCTGGAAACACCATATATTTT
CDR3: CASSVEHRISGNTIYF

V: TRBV10-3
J: TRBJ2-7
size: few
D: .
DNA: TGTGCCATCAGTGGGGGTTTGGGGTCCCTAGCCGAGCAGTACTTC
CDR3: CAISGGLGSLAEQYF

V: TRBV3-1/TRBV3-2
J: TRBJ2-5
size: .
D: .
DNA: TGTGCCAGCAGCCAAAGAGGTTTCCGGGAGACCCAGTACTTC
CDR3: CASSQRGFRETQYF

V: TRBV7-9
J: TRBJ2-7
size: once
D: .
DNA: TGTGCCAGCAGCCTAACCTGGTACGAGCAGTACTTC
CDR3: CASSLTWYEQYF

V: TRBV6-6
J: TRBJ2-1
size: .
D: TRBD2
DNA: TGTGCCAGCAGATCGCTAGCGGGAGGGCCTAATGAGCAGTTCTTC
CDR3: CASRSLAGGPNEQFF

V: TRBV2
J: TRBJ1-6
size: once
D: .
DNA: TGTGCCAGCAGTGAAGCGACCGGCAGGAGGGGCAATTCACCCCTCCACTTT
CDR3: CASSEATGRRGNSPLHF

V: TRBV28
J: TRBJ2-7
size: .
D: TRBD1
DNA: TGTGCCAGCAGTGGACCGGGACAGGGGAAGTACGAGCAGTACTTC
CDR3: CASSGPGQGKYEQYF

V: TRBV5-4
J: TRBJ1-2
size: few
D: TRBD1
DNA: TGTGCCAGCAGCTTGACAGGGGGTTGGAACTATGGCTACACCTTC
CDR3: CASSLTGGWNYGYTF

V: TRBV6-6
J: TRBJ1-1
size: .
D: .
DNA: TGTGCCAGCAGTTACGCGGGCGACACTGAAGCTTTCTTT
CDR3: CASSYAGDTEAFF

V: TRBV19
J: TRBJ1-6
size: many
D: TRBD1
DNA: TGTGCCAGTAGTCAAACACAGGGGGCAAATTCACCCCTCCACTTT
CDR3: CASSQTQGANSPLHF

V: TRBV12-3/TRBV12-4
J: TRBJ1-2
size: .
D: TRBD1
DNA: TGTGCCAGCAGTTCAGGGGGAGGATATGGCTACACCTTC
CDR3: CASSSGGGYGYTF

V: TRBV3-1/TRBV3-2
J: TRBJ2-7
size: .
D: TRBD1
DNA: TGTGCCAGCAGCCAAGAGTGGCAGGGGGCGGACGAGCAGTACTTC
CDR3: CASSQEWQGADEQYF

V: TRBV19
J: TRBJ2-3
size: .
D: .
DNA: TGTGCCAGTAGTATCCCCGGCACAGATACGCAGTATTTT
CDR3: CASSIPGTDTQYF

V: TRBV6-5
J: TRBJ2-3
size: once
D: .
DNA: TGTGCCAGCACCCTGGAACCTCTCAGGGGAGATACGCAGTATTTT
CDR3: CASTLEPLRGDTQYF

V: TRBV7-2
J: TRBJ2-1
size: .
D: .
DNA: TGTGCCAGCAGCCCCGGGTCGGGGATGGAAAATGAGCAGTTCTTC
CDR3: CASSPGSGMENEQFF

V: TRBV25-1
J: TRBJ2-7
size: .
D: TRBD2
DNA: TGTGCCAGCAGTGCTAGCGGGGCCTACGAGCAGTACTTC
CDR3: CASSASGAYEQYF

V: TRBV27
J: TRBJ2-3
size: .
D: TRBD2
DNA: TGTGCCAGCAGTCTTCCGAGGCTAGCGGGAGTCCCAGATACGCAGTATTTT
CDR3: CASSLPRLAGVPDTQYF

V: TRBV28
J: TRBJ1-1
size: once
D: .
DNA: TGTGCCAGCAGTGCCCCACGCGGGGGCAGGGTTGAAGCTTTCTTT
CDR3: CASSAPRGGRVEAFF

V: TRBV5-1
J: TRBJ2-5
size: .
D: .
DNA: TGCGCCAGCAGCTTGGCCGCAGGGGAGGGTCAGACCCAGTACTTC
CDR3: CASSLAAGEGQTQYF

V: TRBV5-6
J: TRBJ2-4
size: few
D: .
DNA: TGTGCCAGCAGCTCGAGCGCGGTCAGCAAAAACATTCAGTACTTC
CDR3: CASSSSAVSKNIQYF

V: TRBV24-1
J: TRBJ2-1
size: .
D: .
DNA: TGTGCCACCAGTGATTTGGCGACAGGTACCTACAATGAGCAGTTCTTC
CDR3: CATSDLATGTYNEQFF

V: TRBV19
J: TRBJ2-6
size: .
D: TRBD1
DNA: TGTGCCAGTAGTATTGTGATGACAGGGGGCGAAGGGGCCAACGTCCTGACTTTC
CDR3: CASSIVMTGGEGANVLTF

V: TRBV9
J: TRBJ2-1
size: .
D: .
DNA: TGTGCCAGCAGCTGGGGGCAGGGATCTCACAATGAGCAGTTCTTC
CDR3: CASSWGQGSHNEQFF

V: TRBV15
J: TRBJ1-3
size: .
D: .
DNA: TGTGCCACCAGCAGAGAGGGCCAGACAGGCTCTGGAAACACCATATATTTT
CDR3: CATSREGQTGSGNTIYF

V: TRBV28
J: TRBJ1-4
size: .
D: TRBD1
DNA: TGTGCCAGCAGTTTAACGGGACAGGGTAGGCTGTTTTTT
CDR3: CASSLTGQGRLFF

V: TRBV21-1
J: TRBJ2-7
size: .
D: .
DNA: TGTGCCAGCAGCTTTAGGCCAGAGAGGGCAGGGGGTTCCGGAGACGAGCAGTACTTC
CDR3: CASSFRPERAGGSGDEQYF

V: TRBV19
J: TRBJ1-1
size: .
D: TRBD1
DNA: TGTGCCACCACGGACAGGGGGCAGGGCACTGAAGCTTTCTTT
CDR3: CATTDRGQGTEAFF

V: TRBV6-6
J: TRBJ2-3
size: .
D: TRBD1
DNA: TGTGCCAGCAACCCACAGGGGGCGGGGCAGTATTTT
CDR3: CASNPQGAGQYF

V: TRBV5-1
J: TRBJ2-7
size: .
D: .
DNA: TGCGCCAGCAGCTCGGGACAAGGCACCTACGAGCAGTACTTC
CDR3: CASSSGQGTYEQYF

V: TRBV28
J: TRBJ2-3
size: .
D: .
DNA: TGTGCCAGCAGGCCAGGGTTTTTCACAGATACGCAGTATTTT
CDR3: CASRPGFFTDTQYF

V: TRBV5-1
J: TRBJ2-7
size: .
D: TRBD2
DNA: TGCGCCAGCAGCGAGACTAGCGGTTCCTACGAGCAGTACTTC
CDR3: CASSETSGSYEQYF

V: TRBV9
J: TRBJ2-1
size: .
D: TRBD2
DNA: TGTGCCAGCAGCGTAGGCCAGCGGGGGGGCCCCTACAATGAGCAGTTCTTC
CDR3: CASSVGQRGGPYNEQFF

V: TRBV5-1
J: TRBJ2-3
size: .
D: .
DNA: TGCGCCAGCAGGTCCGTGGGGCTTCTCACAGATACGCAGTATTTT
CDR3: CASRSVGLLTDTQYF

V: TRBV29-1
J: TRBJ2-2
size: .
D: TRBD1
DNA: TGCAGCGTCCCTGACAGGGGAAGGACCGGGGAGCTGTTTTTT
CDR3: CSVPDRGRTGELFF

V: TRBV10-3
J: TRBJ1-2
size: .
D: .
DNA: TGTGCCATCAGGGCCACAGGGTTTGGCTATGGCTACACCTTC
CDR3: CAIRATGFGYGYTF

V: TRBV5-6
J: TRBJ2-3
size: once
D: .
DNA: TGTGCCAGCAGCTTGTCCGGGAGACCAGATACGCAGTATTTT
CDR3: CASSLSGRPDTQYF

V: TRBV10-3
J: TRBJ2-3
size: .
D: TRBD2
DNA: TGTGCCATCAGCCGACGGGAGACTAGCGGGAAATCAGATACGCAGTATTTT
CDR3: CAISRRETSGKSDTQYF

V: TRBV30
J: TRBJ1-3
size: .
D: .
DNA: TGTGCCTGGAGTGTAAGGGGGTCTGGAAACACCATATATTTT
CDR3: CAWSVRGSGNTIYF

V: TRBV19
J: TRBJ1-1
size: once
D: .
DNA: TGTGCCAAAAGGAGGAACACTGAAGCTTTCTTT
CDR3: CAKRRNTEAFF

V: TRBV29-1
J: TRBJ1-1
size: .
D: .
DNA: TGCAGCGTCCAAATTATCGGGACTGAAGCTTTCTTT
CDR3: CSVQIIGTEAFF

V: TRBV2
J: TRBJ2-4
size: .
D: .
DNA: TGTGCCAGCAGTGAGCAGGGTCAAAACATTCAGTACTTC
CDR3: CASSEQGQNIQYF

V: TRBV12-3/TRBV12-4
J: TRBJ2-2
size: .
D: .
DNA: TGTGCGGTAGGAGCGAACACCGGGGAGCTGTTTTTT
CDR3: CAVGANTGELFF

V: TRBV28
J: TRBJ2-2
size: .
D: TRBD2
DNA: TGTGCCAGCAAATGGAGACTAGCGGGGATCACCGGGGAGCTGTTTTTT
CDR3: CASKWRLAGITGELFF

V: TRBV7-3
J: TRBJ2-3
size: .
D: TRBD1
DNA: TGTGCCAGCAGCACTGGACAGGGGCGCACAGATACGCAGTATTTT
CDR3: CASSTGQGRTDTQYF

V: TRBV7-3
J: TRBJ2-5
size: .
D: .
DNA: TGTGCCAGCAGCGCAGGGCGGGAGACCCAGTACTTC
CDR3: CASSAGRETQYF

V: TRBV11-3
J: TRBJ2-1
size: few
D: TRBD1
DNA: TGTGCCAGCAACCGTCGACAGGGGAGTTACAATGAGCAGTTCTTC
CDR3: CASNRRQGSYNEQFF

V: TRBV14
J: TRBJ2-1
size: .
D: .
DNA: TGTGCCAGCAGCCAAGTGCGCGGGGCCAATGAGCAGTTCTTC
CDR3: CASSQVRGANEQFF

V: TRBV5-1
J: TRBJ2-3
size: .
D: .
DNA: TGCGCCAGCAGCTTGGAGCGGACAGTAGGTCGGACAGATACGCAGTATTTT
CDR3: CASSLERTVGRTDTQYF